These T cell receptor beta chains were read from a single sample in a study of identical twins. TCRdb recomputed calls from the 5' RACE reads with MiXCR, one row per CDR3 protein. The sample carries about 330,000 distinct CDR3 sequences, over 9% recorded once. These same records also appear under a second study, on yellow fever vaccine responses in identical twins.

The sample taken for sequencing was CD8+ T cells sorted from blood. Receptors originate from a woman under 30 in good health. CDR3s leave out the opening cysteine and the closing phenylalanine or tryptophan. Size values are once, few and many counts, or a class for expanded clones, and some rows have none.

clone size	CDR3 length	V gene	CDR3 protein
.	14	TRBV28	ASSLLIRDGTDTQY
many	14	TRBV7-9	ASSLVGAARGNEQF
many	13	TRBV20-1	SARLQGLAYNEQF
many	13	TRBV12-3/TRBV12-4	ASSVGQGRDYGYT
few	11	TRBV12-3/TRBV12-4	ASAPGHITEAF
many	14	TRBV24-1	ATSDPQGENDNEQF
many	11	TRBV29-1	SVEARVAGELF
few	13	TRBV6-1	ASSPYSGGYNEQF
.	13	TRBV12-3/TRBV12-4	ASSQLDSMNTEAF
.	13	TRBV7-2	ASSPLSGVYNEQF
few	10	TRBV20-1	SARAPRYEQY
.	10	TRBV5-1	ASRDSNNEQF
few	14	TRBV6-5	ASSYSGTGTQDEQY
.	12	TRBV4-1	ASSQDGEGRGYT
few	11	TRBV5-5	ASSLSQIQPQH
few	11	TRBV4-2	ASSQDGNTEAF
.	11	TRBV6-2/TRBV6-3	ASSYSSDYGYT
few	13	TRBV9	ASSVAEGGAGELF
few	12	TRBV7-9	ATYADSSSYEQY
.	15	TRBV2	ASSEPYLSDSTDTQY
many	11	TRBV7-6	ASSLKTGGEQF
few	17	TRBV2	ASCLVRTSGRAGTDTQY
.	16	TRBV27	ASSLNRDPRAGTGELF
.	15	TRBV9	ASSALDRVRISTEAF
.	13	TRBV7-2	ASSFSGGAYNEQF
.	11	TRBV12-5	ASGSGANNGYT
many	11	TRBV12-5	ASGLDVQETQY
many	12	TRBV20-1	SARTDGGDTEAF
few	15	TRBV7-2	ASSLSGYIGATDTQY
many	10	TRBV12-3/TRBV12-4	ASTLSTYEQY
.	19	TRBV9	ASSVAGGGLTQNRRGTEAF
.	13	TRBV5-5	ASSLGSAGAYEQY
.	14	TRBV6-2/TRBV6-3	ASSYSGLAGGYEQY
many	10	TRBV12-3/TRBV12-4	ASSPNTGELF
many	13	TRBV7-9	ASSLDRGSADTQY
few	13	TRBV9	ASSVGLAGERGQF
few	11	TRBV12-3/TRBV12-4	ASSLTPADTQY
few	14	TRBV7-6	ASSLAGAGGYNEQF
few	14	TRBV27	ASLRGWRENTGELF
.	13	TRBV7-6	ASSLEGDRSDTQY
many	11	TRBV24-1	ATSDPTGNEQY
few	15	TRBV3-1	ASSPGSAAGGQETQY
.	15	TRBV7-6	ASSRLPGTSVLSEQF
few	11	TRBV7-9	ATLKGQGLEQY
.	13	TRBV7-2	AGSAGLVASYEQY
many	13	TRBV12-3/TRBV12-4	ASSLTLAQNNEQF
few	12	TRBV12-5	ASGLARTGDEQF
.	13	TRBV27	ASSLLGQGTDTQY
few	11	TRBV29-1	SVVGSLTYEQY
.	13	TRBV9	ASSVGEGEIYGYT
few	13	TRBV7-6	ASSLTTATNTEAF
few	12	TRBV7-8	ASSPQGVNQPQH
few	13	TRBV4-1	ASSQRVQFRDEQF
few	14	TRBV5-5	ASTGSNRGGTDTQY
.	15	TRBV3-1	ASSQDVGTSGNYEQY
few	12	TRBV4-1	ASSHRVMNTEAF